A single sample gave rise to the 20 T cell receptor beta chains below, sequenced in a study of spatial heterogeneity in lung cancer. TCRdb reprocessed the 5' RACE reads with MiXCR, giving one entry per CDR3 protein. In the table there are 50,000 to 65,000 distinct CDR3 sequences, roughly 6.5% of which are singletons. Sample time point: sample taken at primary tumor resection. Unsorted samples of tumor, nontumor lung or frozen PBMC had their whole RNA sequenced. The sequencing used PBMCs, collected at surgery. The receptors stem from a female donor with early-stage non-small cell lung cancer.

There are many counts of this clonotype. The rearrangement links TRBV11-2 to TRBJ2-1; 10 bases are a match to TRBD2. The CDR3 is made up of 15 amino acids. CDR1 is SGHAT and CDR2 is FQNNGV in the germline V gene. V was pared by 4 bases and J by 6 bases, with 6 bases of the junction left unmatched. CDR3 residues: CASSSSSGGANEQFF. The CDR3 bases are TGTGCCAGCAGCTCGTCAAGCGGGGGGGCCAATGAGCAGTTCTTC.

This clonotype was found many times. The chain employs TRBV20-1 and TRBJ1-6, with TRBD1 as a possible D gene (5 bases). Trimming cost V 1 base and J 9 bases, with 13 bases left between them. The CDR3 is made up of 14 amino acids. CDR1 and CDR2 (germline): DFQATT, SNEGSKA (reference sequence). CDR3 sequence reads: CSARGRGPSSPLHF. The CDR3 DNA reads as TGCAGTGCTAGAGGCCGGGGACCGTCTTCACCCCTCCACTTT.

Ten or more counts support this clonotype. V is TRBV6-2 or TRBV6-3 and J is TRBJ2-4; D is ambiguous. The CDR3 runs to 15 residues. Trimming removed 4 bases at V and 0 bases at J, with 10 bases between. Germline V gene sequence: CDR1 MNHEY, CDR2 SVGEGT. CDR3 sequence (DNA): TGTGCCAGCAGTTCAAACGGTAGAGCCAAAAACATTCAGTACTTC. It codes for CASSSNGRAKNIQYF.

This clonotype was seen repeatedly, ten times or more. The gene calls are TRBV12-5 and TRBJ2-1; 11 positions agree with TRBD2. Per the germline V gene, CDR1 is LGHNT and CDR2 is FRNRAP. V lost 4 bases to trimming and J lost 9 bases; unmatched junction nucleotides: 14. There are 17 residues in the CDR3. The CDR3 coding sequence is TGTGCTAGTGGTTCCCCCTGGGCGGCTAGCGGGAGGAGTGAGCAGTTCTTC. Translated, it gives CASGSPWAASGRSEQFF.

This clonotype was recorded at least ten times. The chain joins TRBV3-1 to TRBJ1-3; tentative D call: TRBD1 (5 bases). Germline loops: CDR1 LGHDT, CDR2 YNNKEL (reference sequence). This CDR3 is 14 amino acids long. The ends were cut back, 2 bases at V and 4 bases at J, with 9 bases in the middle. CDR3 loop: CASSQRGSGNTIYF. The CDR3 DNA sequence: TGTGCCAGCAGCCAAAGGGGATCCGGAAACACCATATATTTT.

About this clonotype itself: This may be a read error: a much more frequent sequence differs by one nucleotide. The CDR3 nucleotides are TGTGCCAGCAGCTTAGGCGGGGGGCGGCAGTTCTTC. As protein: CASSLGGGRQFF. This chain links TRBV11-3 with TRBJ2-1; 8 bases match TRBD2. The CDR3 runs 12 residues. CDR1 is SGHNT, CDR2 YENEEA, per germline. V dropped 1 base and J dropped 12; count of bases not matched to a gene: 2.

The CDR3 nucleotides read TGTGCCAGCAGCTTGGTTACAGGGCCCCAAGAGACCCAGTACTTC. Encoded protein: CASSLVTGPQETQYF. The chain has TRBV7-2 and TRBJ2-5; a possible D gene is TRBD1 (6 bases). Germline loops: CDR1 SGHTA, CDR2 FQGNSA. The CDR3 contains 15 residues. Trimming took off 3 bases at V and 1 base at J, with 12 bases between the two ends. Drawing the rest from reference TRBV7-2 and TRBJ2-5, the complete variable domain is GAGVSQSPSNKVTEKGKDVELRCDPISGHTALYWYRQSLGQGLEFLIYFQGNSAPDKSGLPSDRFSAERTGGSVSTLTIQRTQQEDSAVYLCASSLVTGPQETQYFGPGTRLLVL.

The chain combines TRBV3-1 with TRBJ1-2; D remains unclear. Per germline, CDR1 LGHDT and CDR2 YNNKEL (reference sequence). V was pared by 0 bases and J by 9 bases, with 14 bases between. The CDR3 consists of 14 residues. The CDR3 loop reads CASSQEGTQYSYTF. The DNA for the CDR3 is TGTGCCAGCAGCCAAGAAGGCACCCAGTATAGCTACACCTTC. The full variable domain, its missing parts supplied by reference TRBV3-1 and TRBJ1-2, is DTAVSQTPKYLVTQMGNDKSIKCEQNLGHDTMYWYKQDSKKFLKIMFSYNNKELIINETVPNRFSPKSPDKAHLNLHINSLELGDSAVYFCASSQEGTQYSYTFGSGTRLTVV.

The gene calls are TRBV7-6 and TRBJ2-6, with D perhaps TRBD1 (5 bases). The germline V and J ends were trimmed by 5 bases and 2 bases, with 7 bases remaining between them. Germline CDR1 and CDR2: SGHVS and FNYEAQ. The CDR3 has 14 amino acids. CDR3 in DNA: TGTGCCAGCAGCCGCAGGGCTGGGGCCAACGTCCTGACTTTC. This gives the protein CASSRRAGANVLTF.

This clonotype came up many times. This chain links TRBV3-1 with TRBJ1-4; D gene unclear. The CDR3 length is 15 residues. Germline V gene data show CDR1 as LGHDT and CDR2 as YNNKEL (reference sequence). Trimming pared 8 bases from V and 0 bases from J, leaving 13 bases between. As DNA, the CDR3 is TGTGCCAGCGGCCCGAGACCTGCAACTAATGAAAAACTGTTTTTT. Amino acid sequence: CASGPRPATNEKLFF.

At least ten counts were recorded for this clonotype. The V gene is TRBV24-1, the J gene TRBJ2-2, with D perhaps matching TRBD1 (6 bases). The CDR3 covers 14 residues. From germline, CDR1 is KGHDR and CDR2 SFDVKD. V lost 4 bases and J 4 bases, leaving 9 bases between the germline ends. The CDR3, as DNA: TGTGCCACCAGTGAGGGGACACCCACCGGGGAGCTGTTTTTT. It encodes CATSEGTPTGELFF.

The chain recombines TRBV5-1 with TRBJ2-6; possibly TRBD1 for D (6 bases). V lost 3 bases, J lost 3 bases, and 16 bases lay in between. This CDR3 spans 17 amino acids. CDR1 and CDR2 (germline): SGHRS, YFSETQ. The CDR3 loop reads CASSSLPRGDGANVLTF. The CDR3 DNA reads as TGCGCCAGCAGCTCCCTCCCCAGGGGCGATGGGGCCAACGTCCTGACTTTC.

This clonotype was detected many times. The chain carries TRBV7-9 and TRBJ1-1, with D maybe TRBD1 (6 bases). The germline V gene encodes CDR1 SEHNR and CDR2 FQNEAQ (reference sequence). The CDR3 totals 15 residues. V lost 3 bases and J 0 bases, leaving 11 bases between the germline ends. In DNA, the CDR3 is TGTGCCAGCAGCTTTTCAGGGGCGATGAACACTGAAGCTTTCTTT. Its protein product is CASSFSGAMNTEAFF.

This clonotype was picked up many times. The chain combines TRBV7-9 with TRBJ2-3, with a tentative D call TRBD2 (5 bases). Germline assignment: CDR1 SEHNR and CDR2 FQNEAQ (reference sequence). V shed 4 bases and J shed 4 bases, with 12 bases lying between them. The CDR3 runs to 14 residues. The CDR3 spells CASSYQLDPDTQYF. The CDR3, as DNA: TGTGCCAGCAGCTACCAACTAGATCCAGATACGCAGTATTTT.

This clonotype was seen many times. The V and J genes are TRBV6-5 and TRBJ2-3, with a weak D call TRBD2 (5 bases). The V and J ends lost 0 bases and 4 bases respectively, with 11 bases between them. This CDR3 contains 15 residues. The germline V gene encodes CDR1 MNHEY and CDR2 SVGAGI. CDR3 nucleotide sequence: TGTGCCAGCAGTTACTCCGAGGGATTGGCAGATACGCAGTATTTT. It translates to CASSYSEGLADTQYF.

The chain links TRBV5-1 to TRBJ2-7, with unresolved D. This CDR3 contains 14 residues. With 6 bases removed from V and 3 bases from J, the gap between germline ends came to 16 bases. Germline CDR1 and CDR2: SGHRS and YFSETQ. The CDR3 DNA follows: TGCGCCAGCACCCTGGGGTACCCCGGCTACGAGCAGTACTTC. Translated: CASTLGYPGYEQYF.

Comments on this clonotype: A much larger clone sits a single nucleotide away, making a read error possible. The CDR3 DNA follows: TGTGCCAGCTCAGGTGAAACGAACAATAAGCAGTTCTTC. Amino acids: CASSGETNNKQFF. The chain recombines TRBV18 with TRBJ2-1; unclear D gene. CDR1 is KGHSH, CDR2 LQKENI, per germline. The CDR3 has 13 amino acids. Filled out from reference TRBV18 and TRBJ2-1, the complete variable domain reads NAGVMQNPRHLVRRRGQEARLRCSPMKGHSHVYWYRQLPEEGLKFMVYLQKENIIDESGMPKERFSAEFPKEGPSILRIQQVVRGDSAAYFCASSGETNNKQFFGPGTRLTVL.

In its sample, this clonotype was seen many times. The chain employs TRBV7-9 and TRBJ2-3; D possibly uses TRBD1 or TRBD2 (6 bases each). V shed 3 bases and J shed 5 bases, with 15 bases lying between them. Germline V gene data show CDR1 as SEHNR and CDR2 as FQNEAQ (reference sequence). The CDR3 runs to 15 residues. For the CDR3, the DNA is TGTGCCAGCAGCTTCGATTGGGGGGCTGAAGATACGCAGTATTTT. Its protein is CASSFDWGAEDTQYF.

This clonotype showed up many times. This chain uses TRBV3-1 with TRBJ2-5; D is perhaps TRBD2 (6 bases). CDR3 length: 15 amino acids. Trimming cost V 5 bases and J 2 bases, with 15 bases left between them. CDR1 and CDR2 from the germline V gene are LGHDT and YNNKEL (reference sequence). For the CDR3, the DNA is TGTGCCAGCAGCGCCGGGAGTGCCCGTCAAGAGACCCAGTACTTC. Protein product: CASSAGSARQETQYF.

This clonotype was recorded many times. The chain joins TRBV28 to TRBJ2-5; 8 positions agree with TRBD1. With V trimmed by 0 bases and J by 3 bases, 9 bases remained unmatched. This CDR3 has 17 amino acids. In germline, CDR1 is MDHEN, CDR2 SYDVKM. The CDR3 region has the DNA TGTGCCAGCAGTTTATGGGTGGGGGACAGGAGAAAAGAGACCCAGTACTTC. It codes for CASSLWVGDRRKETQYF. The full variable domain, with the rest looked up from reference TRBV28 and TRBJ2-5, is DVKVTQSSRYLVKRTGEKVFLECVQDMDHENMFWYRQDPGLGLRLIYFSYDVKMKEKGDIPEGYSVSREKKERFSLILESASTNQTSMYLCASSLWVGDRRKETQYFGPGTRLLVL.